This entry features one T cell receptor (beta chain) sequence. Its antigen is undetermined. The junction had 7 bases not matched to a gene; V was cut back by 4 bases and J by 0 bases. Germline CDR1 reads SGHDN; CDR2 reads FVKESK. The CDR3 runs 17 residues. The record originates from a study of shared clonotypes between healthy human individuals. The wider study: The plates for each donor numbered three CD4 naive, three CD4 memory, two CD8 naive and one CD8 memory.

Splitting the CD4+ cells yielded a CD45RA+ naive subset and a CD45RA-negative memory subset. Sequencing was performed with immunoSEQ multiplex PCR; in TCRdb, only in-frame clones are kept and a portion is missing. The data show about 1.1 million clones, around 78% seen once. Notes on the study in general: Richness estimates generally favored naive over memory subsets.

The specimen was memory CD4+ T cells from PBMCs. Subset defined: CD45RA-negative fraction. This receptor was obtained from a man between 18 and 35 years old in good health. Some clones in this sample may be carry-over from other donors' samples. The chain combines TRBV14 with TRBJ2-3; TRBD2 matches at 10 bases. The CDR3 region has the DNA TGTGCCAGCAGCCCTTCTAGCGGGAGAGTCAGCACAGATACGCAGTATTTT. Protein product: CASSPSSGRVSTDTQYF.